The count of the clone carrying this T cell receptor beta chain is one. This record comes from a study of OX40 agonist ivuxolimab in advanced cancers. Assay: immunoSEQ multiplex PCR; the TCRdb copy retains only in-frame clones and omits some. Among over 80,000 clones listed, 83% were seen once. The CDR3 sequence is 17 residues long. V lost 4 bases, J lost 3 bases, and 9 bases stayed unmatched. Germline V gene sequence: CDR1 LGHNA, CDR2 YSLEER. Sequences were derived from CD4+ or CD8+ T cells sorted from blood, sampled in a trial of the OX40 agonist ivuxolimab. The receptor's source is an adult with an advanced solid tumor such as melanoma, head and neck, liver or kidney cancer. The chain combines TRBV4-3 with TRBJ2-1; 10 positions agree with TRBD2. Here the CDR3 reads CASSRRSGGVDYNEQFF. The CDR3 DNA is TGCGCCAGCAGCCGACGAAGCGGGGGGGTAGACTACAATGAGCAGTTCTTC.